This TCR beta chain derives from a study of radiotherapy plus CTLA-4 blockade in lung cancer. Findings of the study overall: In blood, early T cell clone dynamics reportedly predicted response best, together with interferon-beta. There was expansion of tumor-derived TCR clones in blood after radiotherapy plus ipilimumab.

Generated by immunoSEQ multiplex PCR, the TCRdb table keeps only in-frame clones and is missing some. In the table there are around 100,000 clones, about four fifths of which are singletons. Receiving focal radiation plus CTLA-4 blockade with ipilimumab were patients who had chemo-refractory metastatic non-small-cell lung cancer. Turning to this clone: The antigen remains unidentified.

The CDR3 contains 14 residues. Trimming cost V 3 bases and J 9 bases, with 17 bases left between them. Germline-derived CDR1 and CDR2 are MDHEN and SYDVKM. This sequence was found in a human donor with non-small cell lung cancer who had a partial response to radiotherapy plus ipilimumab. Some clones in this sample may be carry-over from other donors' samples. Source: peripheral blood, taken from a patient treated with radiotherapy plus ipilimumab. The chain uses TRBV28 and TRBJ1-2; D uncertain. Here the CDR3 DNA reads TGTGCCAGCAGTTTTCTGGAGGGTGCGTCAAGCTACACCTTC. Translation gives CASSFLEGASSYTF.